A single sample gave rise to the 3 T cell receptor beta chains below, sequenced in a study of T cells in Graves' hyperthyroidism and ophthalmopathy. TCR beta CDR3 sequences were amplified from RNA transcripts. First-round RT-PCR of the TCR CDR3 relied on the HTBI primer set. TCRdb called the multiplex PCR reads again in MiXCR, with one record for every CDR3 protein. The table includes about 420,000 distinct CDR3 sequences, around a sixth detected once. Sequencing was performed on blood. These receptors were taken from a woman aged 18-29 years with Graves' hyperthyroidism.

There are many counts of this clonotype. The V gene is TRBV3-1, the J gene TRBJ1-5; TRBD1 might be the D (6 bases). Germline lookup yields CDR1 LGHDT and CDR2 YNNKEL (reference sequence). The V end was cut by 8 bases, the J end by 0 bases, with 8 bases between. The CDR3 spans 13 residues. The CDR3 here is CASQGNSNQPQHF. The CDR3 DNA reads as TGTGCCAGCCAGGGGAATAGCAATCAGCCCCAGCATTTT.

This clonotype was found a few times. The chain has TRBV5-8 and TRBJ2-7, with TRBD1 matching over 10 bases. The ends lost 2 bases at V and 6 bases at J; junction bases unmatched: 8. The germline V gene has CDR1 SGHTS and CDR2 YDEGEE. CDR3 length: 15 amino acids. CDR3: CASSFGWTGGREQYF. For the CDR3, the DNA is TGTGCCAGCAGCTTCGGCTGGACAGGGGGGCGCGAGCAGTACTTC.

This clonotype has a count of ten or more. V usage is TRBV19 and J usage is TRBJ1-1; no clear D gene. The CDR3 loop spans 15 amino acids. Trimming removed 3 bases at V and 0 bases at J, with 11 bases between. Germline V gives CDR1 LNHDA, CDR2 SQIVND (reference sequence). The chain's CDR3 is CASSMSGYMNTEAFF. The CDR3 nucleotides are TGTGCCAGTAGTATGAGCGGTTACATGAACACTGAAGCTTTCTTT.